This T cell receptor beta chain was retrieved from a study of blood T cell repertoires in COVID-19. Across the study: Acute and convalescent COVID-19 specimens originated in the United States, Italy and Spain.

Original data processing: Reference gene primer amplification in the assay estimated nucleated cell counts. This table comes from immunoSEQ multiplex PCR, and its TCRdb copy is limited to in-frame clones, with some not included. The V and J calls and clone size are taken from that table; D and trimming were inferred from the DNA. The data show around 140,000 clones, approximately 84% seen once. CDR1 is LNHDA and CDR2 is SQIVND in the germline V gene (reference sequence). The V end was cut by 4 bases, the J end by 5 bases, with 9 bases between. The CDR3 covers 12 residues. The chain couples TRBV19 to TRBJ2-7, with D unresolved. The sample taken for sequencing was peripheral blood. This clonotype originated in a man in his sixties with acute or convalescent COVID-19. DNA of the CDR3: TGTGCCAGTAGTACCCTATCTGACGAGCAGTACTTC. Residues: CASSTLSDEQYF.